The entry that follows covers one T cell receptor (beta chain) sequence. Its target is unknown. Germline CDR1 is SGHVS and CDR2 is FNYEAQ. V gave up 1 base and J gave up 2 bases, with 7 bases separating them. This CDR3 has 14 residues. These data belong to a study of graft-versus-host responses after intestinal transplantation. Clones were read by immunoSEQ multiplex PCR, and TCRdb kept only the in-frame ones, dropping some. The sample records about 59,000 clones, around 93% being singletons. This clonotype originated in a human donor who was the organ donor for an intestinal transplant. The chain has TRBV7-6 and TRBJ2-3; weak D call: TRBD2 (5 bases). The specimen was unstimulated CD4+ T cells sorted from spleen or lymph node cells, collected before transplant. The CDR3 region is CASSLEDFTDTQYF. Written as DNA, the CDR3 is TGTGCCAGCAGCTTAGAGGACTTCACAGATACGCAGTATTTT.